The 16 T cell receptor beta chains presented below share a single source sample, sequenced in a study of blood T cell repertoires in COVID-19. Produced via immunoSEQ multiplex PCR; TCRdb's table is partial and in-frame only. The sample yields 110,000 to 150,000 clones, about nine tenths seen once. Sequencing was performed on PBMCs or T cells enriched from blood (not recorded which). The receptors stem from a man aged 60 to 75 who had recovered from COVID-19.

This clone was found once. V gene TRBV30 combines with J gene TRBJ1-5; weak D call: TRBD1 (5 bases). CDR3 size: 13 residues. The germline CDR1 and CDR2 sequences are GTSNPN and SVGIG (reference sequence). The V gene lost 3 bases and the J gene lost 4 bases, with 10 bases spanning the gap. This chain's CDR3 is CAWRGDFNQPQHF. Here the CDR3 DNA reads TGTGCCTGGAGAGGGGATTTTAATCAGCCCCAGCATTTT.

CDR3 sequence: CASSYSPSRTEAFF. The CDR3 DNA reads TGTGCCAGCAGTTACTCCCCGTCGAGGACTGAAGCTTTCTTT. The V gene is TRBV6-5, the J gene TRBJ1-1; no clear D gene. The germline gives CDR1 MNHEY, CDR2 SVGAGI. The CDR3 has 14 amino acids. Trimming cost V 0 bases and J 5 bases, with 10 bases left between them.

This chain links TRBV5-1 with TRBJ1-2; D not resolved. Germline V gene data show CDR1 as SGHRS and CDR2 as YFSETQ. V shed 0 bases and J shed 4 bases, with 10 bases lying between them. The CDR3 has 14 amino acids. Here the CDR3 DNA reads TGCGCCAGCAGCTTGGACAGAGGGAGCTATGGCTACACCTTC. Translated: CASSLDRGSYGYTF. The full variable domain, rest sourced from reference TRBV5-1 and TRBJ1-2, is KAGVTQTPRYLIKTRGQQVTLSCSPISGHRSVSWYQQTPGQGLQFLFEYFSETQRNKGNFPGRFSGRQFSNSRSEMNVSTLELGDSALYLCASSLDRGSYGYTFGSGTRLTVV.

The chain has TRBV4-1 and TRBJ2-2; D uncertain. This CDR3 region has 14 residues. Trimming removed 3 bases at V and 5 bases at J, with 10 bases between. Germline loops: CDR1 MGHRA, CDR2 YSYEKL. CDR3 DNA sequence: TGCGCCAGCAGCCAGGTTTTCGGGACCGGGGAGCTGTTTTTT. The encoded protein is CASSQVFGTGELFF.

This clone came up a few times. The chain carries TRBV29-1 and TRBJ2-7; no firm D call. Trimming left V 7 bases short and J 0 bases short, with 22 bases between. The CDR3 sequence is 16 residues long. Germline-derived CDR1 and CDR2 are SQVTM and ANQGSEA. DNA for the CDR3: TGCAGCGGGGTCGCCGGGTTTGGTGCAAGCTCCTACGAGCAGTACTTC. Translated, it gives CSGVAGFGASSYEQYF.

The CDR3 DNA follows: TGTGCCAGCGGGACCAGGACAGGGGAGAACACTGAAGCTTTCTTT. It codes for CASGTRTGENTEAFF. The chain recombines TRBV7-8 with TRBJ1-1, with 9 bases that match TRBD1. Per germline, CDR1 SGHVS and CDR2 FQNEAQ. There are 15 residues in the CDR3. Germline trimming cut 8 bases from V and 1 base from J; bases unmatched to any gene: 8.

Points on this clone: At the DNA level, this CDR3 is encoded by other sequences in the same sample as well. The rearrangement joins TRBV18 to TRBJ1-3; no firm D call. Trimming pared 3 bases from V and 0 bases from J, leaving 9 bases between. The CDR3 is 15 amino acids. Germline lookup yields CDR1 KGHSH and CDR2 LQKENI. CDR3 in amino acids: CASSPTGSSGNTIYF. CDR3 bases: TGTGCCAGCTCACCGACTGGGAGCTCTGGAAACACCATATATTTT.

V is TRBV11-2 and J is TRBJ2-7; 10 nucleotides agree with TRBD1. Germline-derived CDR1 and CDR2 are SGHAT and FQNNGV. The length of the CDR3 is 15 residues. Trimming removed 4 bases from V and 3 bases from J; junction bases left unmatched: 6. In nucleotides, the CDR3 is TGTGCCAGCAGCTCACCGGGGACAGGGGTCTACGAGCAGTACTTC. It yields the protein CASSSPGTGVYEQYF.

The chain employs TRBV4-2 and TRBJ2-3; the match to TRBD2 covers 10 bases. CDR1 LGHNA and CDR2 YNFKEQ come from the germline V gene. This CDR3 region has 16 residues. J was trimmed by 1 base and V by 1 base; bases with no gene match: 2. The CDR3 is CASSQAGTSGTDTQYF. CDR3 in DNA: TGTGCCAGCAGCCAAGCCGGGACTAGCGGCACAGATACGCAGTATTTT.

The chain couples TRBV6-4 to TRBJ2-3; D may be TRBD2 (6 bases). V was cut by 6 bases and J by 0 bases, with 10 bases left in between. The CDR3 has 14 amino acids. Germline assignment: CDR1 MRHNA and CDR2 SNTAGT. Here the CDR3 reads CASSLGRSTDTQYF. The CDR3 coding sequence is TGTGCCAGCAGCCTGGGGAGGAGCACAGATACGCAGTATTTT.

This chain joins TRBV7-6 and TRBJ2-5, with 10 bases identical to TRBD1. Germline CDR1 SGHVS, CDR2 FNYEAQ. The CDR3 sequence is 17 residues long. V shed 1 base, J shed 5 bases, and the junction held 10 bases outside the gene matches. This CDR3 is CASSLVRDRGLGETQYF. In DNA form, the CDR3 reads TGTGCCAGCAGCTTAGTCCGGGACAGGGGATTGGGGGAGACCCAGTACTTC.

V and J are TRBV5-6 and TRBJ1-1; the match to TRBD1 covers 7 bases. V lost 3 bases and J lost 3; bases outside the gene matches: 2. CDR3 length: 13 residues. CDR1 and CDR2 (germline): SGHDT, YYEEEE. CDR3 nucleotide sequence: TGTGCCAGCAGCTGGAGGGGGCACACTGAAGCTTTCTTT. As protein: CASSWRGHTEAFF.

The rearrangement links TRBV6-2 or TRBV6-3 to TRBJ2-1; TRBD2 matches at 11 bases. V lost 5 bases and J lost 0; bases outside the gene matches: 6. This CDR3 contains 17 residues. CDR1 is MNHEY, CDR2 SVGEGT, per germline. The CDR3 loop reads CASSPGTSGDSYNEQFF. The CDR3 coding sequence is TGTGCCAGCAGTCCCGGGACTAGCGGTGACTCCTACAATGAGCAGTTCTTC.

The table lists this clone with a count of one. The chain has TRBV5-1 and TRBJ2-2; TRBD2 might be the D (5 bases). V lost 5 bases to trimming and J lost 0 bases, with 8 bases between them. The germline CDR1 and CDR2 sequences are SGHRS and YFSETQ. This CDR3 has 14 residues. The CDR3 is CASRPGANTGELFF. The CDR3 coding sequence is TGCGCCAGCAGGCCCGGGGCGAACACCGGGGAGCTGTTTTTT.

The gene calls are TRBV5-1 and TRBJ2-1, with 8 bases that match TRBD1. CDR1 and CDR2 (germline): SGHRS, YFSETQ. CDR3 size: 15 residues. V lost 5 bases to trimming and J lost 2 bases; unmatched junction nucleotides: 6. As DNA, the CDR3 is TGCGCCAGCAGAAACGGACAGGGCCCCTACAATGAGCAGTTCTTC. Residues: CASRNGQGPYNEQFF.

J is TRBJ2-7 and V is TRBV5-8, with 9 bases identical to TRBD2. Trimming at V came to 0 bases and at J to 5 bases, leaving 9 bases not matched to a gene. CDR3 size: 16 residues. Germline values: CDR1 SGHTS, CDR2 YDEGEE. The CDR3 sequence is CASSLGLAGNGDEQYF. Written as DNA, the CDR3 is TGTGCCAGCAGCTTGGGGCTAGCGGGAAATGGAGACGAGCAGTACTTC. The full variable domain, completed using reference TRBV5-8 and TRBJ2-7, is EAGVTQSPTHLIKTRGQQATLRCSPISGHTSVYWYQQALGLGLQFLLWYDEGEERNRGNFPPRFSGRQFPNYSSELNVNALELEDSALYLCASSLGLAGNGDEQYFGPGTRLTVT.